This is a list of T cell receptor beta chains from one sample in a study of Ad26.COV2.S vaccination and SARS-CoV-2 variants. TCRdb keeps only in-frame clones here, not all; method: immunoSEQ multiplex PCR. Of 440,000 or so clones in the sample, around 92% were seen once. The source was peripheral blood, collected in a trial of Ad26.COV2.S vaccine versus placebo. The origin of the receptors is a person aged 18-65 years who received the Ad26.COV2.S COVID-19 vaccine or a placebo. The conserved cysteine and the conserved F or W are not part of the CDR3 here. Each record gives: J gene, D gene, V gene, CDR3 length, CDR3 protein. D genes are given only for firm matches.

J gene: TRBJ1-2
D gene: NA
V gene: TRBV6-2/TRBV6-3
CDR3 length: 13
CDR3 protein: ASSTQDIPNYGYT

J gene: TRBJ2-2
D gene: NA
V gene: TRBV7-7
CDR3 length: 13
CDR3 protein: ASSLSPGQTGELF

J gene: TRBJ1-2
D gene: NA
V gene: TRBV5-1
CDR3 length: 17
CDR3 protein: ASSLGGALIKSSDYGYT

J gene: TRBJ2-1
D gene: NA
V gene: TRBV19
CDR3 length: 13
CDR3 protein: ATQPWRDSYNEQF

J gene: TRBJ2-7
D gene: NA
V gene: TRBV3-1/TRBV3-2
CDR3 length: 10
CDR3 protein: ASSQGPLEQY

J gene: TRBJ1-4
D gene: NA
V gene: TRBV6-6
CDR3 length: 13
CDR3 protein: ASSSAGTPLEKLF

J gene: TRBJ2-3
D gene: TRBD2
V gene: TRBV5-4
CDR3 length: 12
CDR3 protein: ASSLTSGGDTQY

J gene: TRBJ1-5
D gene: NA
V gene: TRBV7-6
CDR3 length: 11
CDR3 protein: ASSLAPREPQH

J gene: TRBJ2-1
D gene: NA
V gene: TRBV9
CDR3 length: 12
CDR3 protein: ASTAADSYNEQF

J gene: TRBJ1-2
D gene: NA
V gene: TRBV5-4
CDR3 length: 13
CDR3 protein: ASRGGEEVNYGYT

J gene: TRBJ2-1
D gene: NA
V gene: TRBV5-1
CDR3 length: 16
CDR3 protein: ASSLDIPRRAPGDEQF

J gene: TRBJ1-2
D gene: NA
V gene: TRBV7-2
CDR3 length: 11
CDR3 protein: ASSSWQEGGYT

J gene: TRBJ2-5
D gene: NA
V gene: TRBV18
CDR3 length: 12
CDR3 protein: ASSPPGSQETQY

J gene: TRBJ1-3
D gene: NA
V gene: TRBV2
CDR3 length: 17
CDR3 protein: ASTLWGRVQPISGNTIY

J gene: TRBJ1-2
D gene: TRBD1
V gene: TRBV4-3
CDR3 length: 13
CDR3 protein: ASSPAYTGGHGYT

J gene: TRBJ1-2
D gene: NA
V gene: TRBV7-2
CDR3 length: 12
CDR3 protein: ASSPAVDPYGYT

J gene: TRBJ2-7
D gene: TRBD1
V gene: TRBV28
CDR3 length: 11
CDR3 protein: ASWTGGSYEQY

J gene: TRBJ2-2
D gene: TRBD1
V gene: TRBV9
CDR3 length: 14
CDR3 protein: ASSEQGDVYTGELF

J gene: TRBJ1-3
D gene: NA
V gene: TRBV7-9
CDR3 length: 11
CDR3 protein: ASSGPLKNTIY

J gene: TRBJ2-3
D gene: NA
V gene: TRBV2
CDR3 length: 13
CDR3 protein: ATAKGGGRTDTQY

J gene: TRBJ2-7
D gene: NA
V gene: TRBV6-5
CDR3 length: 9
CDR3 protein: ASSYLGEQY

J gene: TRBJ2-3
D gene: TRBD2
V gene: TRBV7-2
CDR3 length: 16
CDR3 protein: ASSLVLAGGGRTDTQY